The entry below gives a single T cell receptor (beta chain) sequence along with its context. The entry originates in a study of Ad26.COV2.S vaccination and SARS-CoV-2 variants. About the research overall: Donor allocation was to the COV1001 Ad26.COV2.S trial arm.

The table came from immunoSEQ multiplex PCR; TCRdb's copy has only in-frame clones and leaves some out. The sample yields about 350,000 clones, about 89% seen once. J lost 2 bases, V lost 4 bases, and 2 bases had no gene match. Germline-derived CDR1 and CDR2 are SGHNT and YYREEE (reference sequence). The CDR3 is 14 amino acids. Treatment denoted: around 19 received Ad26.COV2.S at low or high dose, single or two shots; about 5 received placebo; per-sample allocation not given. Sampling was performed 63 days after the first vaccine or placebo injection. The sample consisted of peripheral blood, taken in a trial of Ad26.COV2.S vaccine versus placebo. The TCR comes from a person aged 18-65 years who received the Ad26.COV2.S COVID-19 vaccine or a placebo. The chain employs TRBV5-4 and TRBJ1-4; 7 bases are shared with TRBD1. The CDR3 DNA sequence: TGTGCCAGCAGCCAGACAGGGACTAATGAAAAACTGTTTTTT. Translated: CASSQTGTNEKLFF.